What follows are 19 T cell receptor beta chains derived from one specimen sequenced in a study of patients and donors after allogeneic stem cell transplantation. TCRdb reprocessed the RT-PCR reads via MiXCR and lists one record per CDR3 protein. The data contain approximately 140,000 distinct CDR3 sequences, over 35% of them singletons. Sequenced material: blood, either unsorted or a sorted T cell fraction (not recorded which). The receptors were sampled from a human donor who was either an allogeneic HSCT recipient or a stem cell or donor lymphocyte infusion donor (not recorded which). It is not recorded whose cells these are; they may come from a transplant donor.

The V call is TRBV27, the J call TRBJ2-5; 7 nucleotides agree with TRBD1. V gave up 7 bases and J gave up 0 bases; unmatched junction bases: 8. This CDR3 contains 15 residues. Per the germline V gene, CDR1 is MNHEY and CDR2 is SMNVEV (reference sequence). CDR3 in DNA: TGTGCCAGCACCACCCGACAGGGTTACCAAGAGACCCAGTACTTC. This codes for CASTTRQGYQETQYF.

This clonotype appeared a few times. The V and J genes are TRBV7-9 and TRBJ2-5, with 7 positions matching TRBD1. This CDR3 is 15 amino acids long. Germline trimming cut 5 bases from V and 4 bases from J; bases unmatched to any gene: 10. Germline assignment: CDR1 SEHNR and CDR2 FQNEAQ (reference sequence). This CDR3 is CASSPRGAGGETQYF. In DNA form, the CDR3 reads TGTGCCAGCAGCCCCCGTGGGGCAGGGGGAGAGACCCAGTACTTC.

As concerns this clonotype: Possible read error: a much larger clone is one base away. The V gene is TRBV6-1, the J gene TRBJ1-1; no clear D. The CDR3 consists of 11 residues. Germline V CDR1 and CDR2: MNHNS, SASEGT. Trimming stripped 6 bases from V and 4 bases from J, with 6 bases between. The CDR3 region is CASRLGTEAFF. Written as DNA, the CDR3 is TGTGCCAGCAGGTTGGGCACTGAAGCTTTCTTT.

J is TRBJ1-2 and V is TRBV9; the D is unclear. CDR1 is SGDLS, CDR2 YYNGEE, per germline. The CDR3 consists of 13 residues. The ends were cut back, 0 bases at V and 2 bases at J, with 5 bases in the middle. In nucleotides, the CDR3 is TGTGCCAGCAGCGTAGGGGAGAACTATGGCTACACCTTC. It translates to CASSVGENYGYTF. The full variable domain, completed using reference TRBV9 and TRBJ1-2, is DSGVTQTPKHLITATGQRVTLRCSPRSGDLSVYWYQQSLDQGLQFLIQYYNGEERAKGNILERFSAQQFPDLHSELNLSSLELGDSALYFCASSVGENYGYTFGSGTRLTVV.

CDR3 nucleotides: TGTGCCAGTCCCGGGACAGGGGGTTCGCAGTACTTC. Protein sequence: CASPGTGGSQYF. This sequence joins TRBV2 and TRBJ2-7; 11 bases match TRBD1. Per the germline V gene, CDR1 is SNHLY and CDR2 is FYNNEI. This CDR3 has 12 amino acids. V gave up 9 bases and J gave up 9 bases; unmatched junction bases: 7.

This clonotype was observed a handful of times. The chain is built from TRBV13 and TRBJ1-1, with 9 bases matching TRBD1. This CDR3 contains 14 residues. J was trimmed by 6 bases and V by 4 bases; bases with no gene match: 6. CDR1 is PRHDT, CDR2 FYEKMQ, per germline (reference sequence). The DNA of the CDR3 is TGTGCCAGCAGCTACCGGACAGGGGAGGCTGAAGCTTTCTTT. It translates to CASSYRTGEAEAFF.

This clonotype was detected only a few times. The CDR3 DNA sequence: TGCGCCAGCAGCTTGGAAGGGGGCTTGGACACTGAAGCTTTCTTT. Protein product: CASSLEGGLDTEAFF. The chain recombines TRBV5-1 with TRBJ1-1; 7 nucleotides match TRBD1. Germline loops: CDR1 SGHRS, CDR2 YFSETQ. The CDR3 totals 15 residues. V trimming: 0 bases; J trimming: 3 bases; junction bases outside the gene matches: 5.

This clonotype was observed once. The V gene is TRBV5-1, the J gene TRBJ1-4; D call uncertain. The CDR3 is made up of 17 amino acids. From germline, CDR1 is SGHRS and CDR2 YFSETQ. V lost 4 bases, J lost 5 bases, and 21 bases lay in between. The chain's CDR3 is CASSLNGVMQSNEKLFF. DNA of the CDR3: TGCGCCAGCAGCCTCAACGGGGTTATGCAATCAAATGAAAAACTGTTTTTT.

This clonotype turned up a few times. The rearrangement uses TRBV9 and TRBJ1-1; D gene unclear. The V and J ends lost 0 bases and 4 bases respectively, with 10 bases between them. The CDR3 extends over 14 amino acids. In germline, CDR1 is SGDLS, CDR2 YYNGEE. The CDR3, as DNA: TGTGCCAGCAGCGTAGCTCCCGTAACCACTGAAGCTTTCTTT. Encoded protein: CASSVAPVTTEAFF.

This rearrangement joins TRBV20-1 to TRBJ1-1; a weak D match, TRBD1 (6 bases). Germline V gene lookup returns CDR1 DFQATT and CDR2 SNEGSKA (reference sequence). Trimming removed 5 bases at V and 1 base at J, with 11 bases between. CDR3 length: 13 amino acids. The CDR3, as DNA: TGCAGTGCTTACAGGGTAAGGAACACTGAAGCTTTCTTT. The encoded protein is CSAYRVRNTEAFF.

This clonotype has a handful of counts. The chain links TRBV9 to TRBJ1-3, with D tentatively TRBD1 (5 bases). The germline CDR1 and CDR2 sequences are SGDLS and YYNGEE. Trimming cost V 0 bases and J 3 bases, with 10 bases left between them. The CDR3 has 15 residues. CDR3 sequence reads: CASSVEGQYGNTIYF. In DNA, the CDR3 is TGTGCCAGCAGCGTAGAGGGGCAATATGGAAACACCATATATTTT.

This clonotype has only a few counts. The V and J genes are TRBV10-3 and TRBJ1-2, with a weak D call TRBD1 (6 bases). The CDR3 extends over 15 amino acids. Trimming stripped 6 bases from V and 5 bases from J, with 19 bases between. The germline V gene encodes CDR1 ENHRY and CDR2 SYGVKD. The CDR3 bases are TGTGCCATCAGCCGGCCGACAGGCGAGGGGTATGGCTACACCTTC. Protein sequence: CAISRPTGEGYGYTF.

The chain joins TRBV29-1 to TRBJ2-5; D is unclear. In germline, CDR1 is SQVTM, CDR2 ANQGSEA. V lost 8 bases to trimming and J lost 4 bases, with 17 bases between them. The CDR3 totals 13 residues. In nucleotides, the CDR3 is TGCAGCATCGCTCACGGGTTCTCAGAGACCCAGTACTTC. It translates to CSIAHGFSETQYF.

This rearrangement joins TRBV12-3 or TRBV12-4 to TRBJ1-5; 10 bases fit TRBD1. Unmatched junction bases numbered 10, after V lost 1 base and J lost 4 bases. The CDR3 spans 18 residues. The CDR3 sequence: CASSLVMEDRGGNQPQHF. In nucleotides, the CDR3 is TGTGCCAGCAGTTTAGTCATGGAGGACAGGGGGGGGAATCAGCCCCAGCATTTT.

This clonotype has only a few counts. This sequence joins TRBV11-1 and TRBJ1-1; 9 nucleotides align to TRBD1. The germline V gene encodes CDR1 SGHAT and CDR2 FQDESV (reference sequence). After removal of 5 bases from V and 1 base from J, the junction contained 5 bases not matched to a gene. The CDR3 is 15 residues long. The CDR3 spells CASSPRDRANTEAFF. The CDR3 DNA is TGTGCCAGCAGCCCCCGGGACAGGGCGAACACTGAAGCTTTCTTT.

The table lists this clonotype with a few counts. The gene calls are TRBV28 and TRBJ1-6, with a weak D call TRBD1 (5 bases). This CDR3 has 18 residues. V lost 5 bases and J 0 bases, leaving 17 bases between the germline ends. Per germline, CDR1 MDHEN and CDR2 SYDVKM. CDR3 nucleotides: TGTGCCAGCAGTACCCCCGCGGCGGGACTCTCCTATAATTCACCCCTCCACTTT. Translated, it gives CASSTPAAGLSYNSPLHF.

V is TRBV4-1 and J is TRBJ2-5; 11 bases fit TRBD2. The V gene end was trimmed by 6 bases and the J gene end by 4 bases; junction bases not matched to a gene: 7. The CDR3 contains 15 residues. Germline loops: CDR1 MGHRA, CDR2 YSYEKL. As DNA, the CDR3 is TGCGCCAGCAGTCCTTTAGCGGGGGGGCCAGAGACCCAGTACTTC. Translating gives CASSPLAGGPETQYF.

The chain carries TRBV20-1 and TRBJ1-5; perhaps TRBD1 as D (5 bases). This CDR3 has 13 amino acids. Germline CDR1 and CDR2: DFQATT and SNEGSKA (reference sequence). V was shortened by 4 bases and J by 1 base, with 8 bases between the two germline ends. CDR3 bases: TGCAGTGCTATACGGGGGAGCAATCAGCCCCAGCATTTT. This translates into CSAIRGSNQPQHF.

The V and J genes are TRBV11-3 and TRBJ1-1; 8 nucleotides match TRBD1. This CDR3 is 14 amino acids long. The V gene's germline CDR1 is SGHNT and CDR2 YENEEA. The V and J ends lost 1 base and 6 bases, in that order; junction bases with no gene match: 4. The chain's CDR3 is CASSLAGGEAEAFF. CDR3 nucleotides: TGTGCCAGCAGCTTAGCAGGGGGCGAGGCTGAAGCTTTCTTT.